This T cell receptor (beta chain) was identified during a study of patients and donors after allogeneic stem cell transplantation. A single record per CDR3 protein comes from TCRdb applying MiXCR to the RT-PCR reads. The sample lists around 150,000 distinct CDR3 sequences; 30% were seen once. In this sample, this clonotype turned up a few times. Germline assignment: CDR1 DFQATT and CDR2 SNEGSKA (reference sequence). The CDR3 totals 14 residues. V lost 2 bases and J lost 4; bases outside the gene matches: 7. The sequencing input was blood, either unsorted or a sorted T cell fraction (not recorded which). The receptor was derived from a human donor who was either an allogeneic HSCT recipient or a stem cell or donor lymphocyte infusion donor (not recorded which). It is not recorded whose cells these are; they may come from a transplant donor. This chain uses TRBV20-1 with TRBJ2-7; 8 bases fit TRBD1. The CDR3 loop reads CSARSDRGLYEQYF. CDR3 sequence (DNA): TGCAGTGCTAGAAGCGACAGGGGCCTTTACGAGCAGTACTTC.